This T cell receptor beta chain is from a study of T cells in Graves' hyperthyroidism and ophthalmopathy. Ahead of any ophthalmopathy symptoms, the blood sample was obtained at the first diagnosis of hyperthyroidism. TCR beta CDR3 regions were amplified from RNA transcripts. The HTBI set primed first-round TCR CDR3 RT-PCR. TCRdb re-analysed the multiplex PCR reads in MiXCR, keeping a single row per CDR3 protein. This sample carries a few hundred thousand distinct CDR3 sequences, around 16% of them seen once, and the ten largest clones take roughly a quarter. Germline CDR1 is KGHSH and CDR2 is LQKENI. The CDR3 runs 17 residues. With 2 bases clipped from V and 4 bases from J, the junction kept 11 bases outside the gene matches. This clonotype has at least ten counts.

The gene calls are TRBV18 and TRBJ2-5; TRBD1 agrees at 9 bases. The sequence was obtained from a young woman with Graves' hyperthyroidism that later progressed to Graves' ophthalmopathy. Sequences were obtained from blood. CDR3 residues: CASSPRNRDREAETQYF. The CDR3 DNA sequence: TGTGCCAGCTCACCAAGAAACCGGGACAGGGAAGCAGAGACCCAGTACTTC. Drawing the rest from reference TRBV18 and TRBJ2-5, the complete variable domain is NAGVMQNPRHLVRRRGQEARLRCSPMKGHSHVYWYRQLPEEGLKFMVYLQKENIIDESGMPKERFSAEFPKEGPSILRIQQVVRGDSAAYFCASSPRNRDREAETQYFGPGTRLLVL.